This TCR beta chain was sequenced for a study of CD8 T cells in ankylosing spondylitis (dated by TCRdb to 2015 to 2018). For the study in its entirety: T cell receptor beta repertoires were profiled in healthy donors and ankylosing spondylitis patients so that disease-linked TCR variants could be found. The whole study cohort included some 100 healthy donors and 25 ankylosing spondylitis patients. Peripheral blood samples were taken, and synovial fluid was additionally collected from ankylosing spondylitis patients.

V has 4 bases trimmed and J has 3 bases trimmed; junction bases matching no gene number 4. For CDR1 and CDR2, the germline V gene (reference sequence) lists SGHNT and YYREEE. From its cysteine to its phenylalanine, the CDR3 spans 14 amino acids. Kept here is only the CDR3 DNA, which spans 42 bases and is read in frame from base 1. Results the study describes overall, beyond this receptor: The disease-linked clones were reported as significantly enriched in matched synovial fluid samples from ankylosing spondylitis patients. Blood from ankylosing spondylitis patients appeared to be characterized by a TCR beta motif made up of under ten highly homologous amino acid variants. The disease-linked clones had a CD8+ phenotype and were found at relatively low frequencies in peripheral blood. Some of the motif variants had been reported before in the synovial fluid and blood of reactive arthritis patients, a finding that suggests common disease-initiation mechanisms.

As to this clonotype: The clone's antigen remains unknown. No base qualities exist here, and no much larger clone lies one base off it.

The instrument given in TCRdb is Illumina HiSeq 2500. Quantitative 5'-RACE with molecular barcodes was the method used to prepare the TCR beta libraries. Per the source publication's procedure: To identify disease-linked TCR variants, a new computational method was used, one built on a probabilistic model of VDJ rearrangement. TCRdb itself trimmed the public reads at Q25 with fastp, ran MiXCR and retained productive beta chains. Rows are unified per CDR3 protein, each entry keeping the most common DNA and genes. TCRdb's processing, not the authors' own work, is the source of the V and J calls. For this sample there are 150,000 to 200,000 distinct CDR3 sequences; roughly 10% appear just once. The top ten constitute about 29% of the sample.

The rearrangement joined TRBV5-4 to TRBJ2-3, and 8 bases in between align with TRBD1. The clonotype was recovered from a male donor with ankylosing spondylitis or in good health (not recorded which). Specimen: blood, either unsorted or a sorted T cell fraction (not recorded which). The DNA reads as follows: TGTGCCAGCAGCGCAGGGGGCGCAACAGATACGCAGTATTTT. This is translated as CASSAGGATDTQYF.